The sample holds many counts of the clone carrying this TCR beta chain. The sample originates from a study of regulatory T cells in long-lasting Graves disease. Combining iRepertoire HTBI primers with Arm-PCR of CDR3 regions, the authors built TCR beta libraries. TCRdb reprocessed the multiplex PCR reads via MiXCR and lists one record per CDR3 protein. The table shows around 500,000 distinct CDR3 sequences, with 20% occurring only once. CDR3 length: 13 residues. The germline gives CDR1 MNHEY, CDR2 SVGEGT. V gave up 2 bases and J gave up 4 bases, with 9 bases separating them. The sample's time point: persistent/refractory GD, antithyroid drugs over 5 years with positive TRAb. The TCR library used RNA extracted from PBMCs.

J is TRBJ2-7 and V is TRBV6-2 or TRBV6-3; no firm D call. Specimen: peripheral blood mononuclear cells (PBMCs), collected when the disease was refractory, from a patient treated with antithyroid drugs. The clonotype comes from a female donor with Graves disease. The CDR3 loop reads CASSYKALYEQYF. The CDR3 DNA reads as TGTGCCAGCAGTTACAAAGCGCTGTACGAGCAGTACTTC.